A selection of T cell receptor beta chains follows, all from one sample in a study of cytomegalovirus exposure and HLA in healthy donors. The method was immunoSEQ multiplex PCR; TCRdb's version includes in-frame clones alone and lacks a portion of them. The table lists more than 95,000 clones, approximately 64% of them singletons. Sequencing used PBMCs. The receptor source for this set is a woman aged 45-60 years in good health and CMV-seronegative. The CDR3 runs from the conserved cysteine through the conserved F or W. The D gene is left open where the match is weak. Rows give clone size only sometimes, using once, few, many, or a class for an expanded clone.

d_gene	abundance	v_gene	j_gene	CDR3aa	CDR3nt
NA	NA	TRBV27	TRBJ2-7	CASSYGTSYEQYF	TGTGCCAGCAGTTATGGGACTTCCTACGAGCAGTACTTC
TRBD1	NA	TRBV7-2	TRBJ1-2	CASSSDRGGYTF	TGTGCCAGCAGCTCCGACAGGGGTGGCTACACCTTC
TRBD1	few	TRBV18	TRBJ1-1	CASSPPTGGISTEAFF	TGTGCCAGCTCACCACCGACAGGGGGGATCTCCACTGAAGCTTTCTTT
NA	few	TRBV27	TRBJ1-2	CASRTDGRDYGYTF	TGTGCCAGCAGGACTGACGGCAGAGACTATGGCTACACCTTC
NA	NA	TRBV28	TRBJ2-7	CASSPRGGGPLREQYF	TGTGCCAGCAGCCCTAGGGGAGGCGGGCCCCTTCGGGAGCAGTACTTC
NA	few	TRBV2	TRBJ2-7	CASQIAPGSYEQYF	TGTGCCAGCCAGATAGCCCCGGGCTCCTACGAGCAGTACTTC
TRBD1	NA	TRBV7-2	TRBJ2-7	CASSLERTGVYEQYF	TGTGCCAGCAGCTTAGAGAGGACAGGGGTATACGAGCAGTACTTC
NA	NA	TRBV29-1	TRBJ2-7	CSVGPQTDPYEQYF	TGCAGCGTTGGCCCCCAGACAGACCCCTACGAGCAGTACTTC
TRBD2	NA	TRBV11-3	TRBJ2-3	CASSFGLADSTDTQYF	TGTGCCAGCAGCTTTGGACTAGCAGATAGCACAGATACGCAGTATTTT
TRBD2	once	TRBV5-4	TRBJ2-2	CASSLGTSGINTGELFF	TGTGCCAGCAGCCTGGGGACTAGCGGGATTAACACCGGGGAGCTGTTTTTT
TRBD2	NA	TRBV19	TRBJ2-1	CASRLAGSVPEFF	TGTGCCAGTAGACTAGCGGGGTCGGTCCCGGAGTTCTTC
TRBD1	NA	TRBV9	TRBJ2-3	CASSVGTGGSDTQYF	TGTGCCAGCAGCGTAGGGACAGGGGGTTCAGATACGCAGTATTTT
NA	NA	TRBV29-1	TRBJ2-6	CSARVGGANVLTF	TGCAGCGCCAGGGTCGGCGGGGCCAACGTCCTGACTTTC
TRBD1	NA	TRBV7-9	TRBJ2-3	CASSLGTGDVDTQYF	TGTGCCAGCAGCTTGGGGACAGGGGATGTCGATACGCAGTATTTT
NA	NA	TRBV5-5	TRBJ1-1	CASSASSDWMETEAFF	TGTGCCAGCAGCGCCAGCTCGGACTGGATGGAAACTGAAGCTTTCTTT
NA	NA	TRBV4-1	TRBJ2-7	CASSQDSNSYEQYF	TGCGCCAGCAGCCAGGACAGCAACTCCTACGAGCAGTACTTC
TRBD2	NA	TRBV9	TRBJ2-7	CASSAGTSGRPYEQYF	TGTGCCAGCAGCGCGGGGACTAGCGGGAGGCCCTACGAGCAGTACTTC
NA	NA	TRBV7-8	TRBJ1-1	CASMKREEGTEAFF	TGTGCCAGCATGAAAAGGGAGGAGGGCACTGAAGCTTTCTTT
TRBD2	few	TRBV7-8	TRBJ2-1	CASSLGSSGPYNEQFF	TGTGCCAGCAGCTTAGGGTCTAGCGGGCCCTACAATGAGCAGTTCTTC
NA	once	TRBV5-6	TRBJ2-5	CASSLGGEETQYF	TGTGCCAGCAGCTTGGGGGGGGAAGAGACCCAGTACTTC
NA	NA	TRBV9	TRBJ1-1	CASSPPRGGSGAFF	TGTGCCAGCAGCCCCCCACGCGGGGGGAGTGGAGCTTTCTTT
TRBD1	NA	TRBV29-1	TRBJ1-3	CSVVRGSGNTIYF	TGCAGCGTGGTCAGGGGGTCTGGAAACACCATATATTTT
TRBD2	NA	TRBV5-1	TRBJ2-1	CASSPGLAGGPVRGEQFF	TGCGCCAGCAGCCCTGGACTAGCGGGAGGACCGGTACGGGGTGAGCAGTTCTTC
NA	NA	TRBV19	TRBJ2-1	CASSVLVADFREQFF	TGTGCCAGTAGTGTCCTAGTAGCCGACTTTCGGGAGCAGTTCTTC
TRBD2	NA	TRBV13	TRBJ2-1	CASSPSGPRYNEQFF	TGTGCCAGCAGCCCTAGCGGGCCCCGATACAATGAGCAGTTCTTC
TRBD2	NA	TRBV7-2	TRBJ2-1	CASSFSGQASGSNEVF	TGTGCCAGCAGCTTCTCGGGACAAGCTAGCGGGAGTAATGAGGTCTTC
TRBD1	NA	TRBV4-1	TRBJ1-2	CASSHPLGTGVGYGYTF	TGCGCCAGCAGCCACCCCCTCGGGACAGGGGTGGGCTATGGCTACACCTTC
TRBD1	few	TRBV27	TRBJ2-7	CASSPRDRGTYEQYF	TGTGCCAGCTCCCCCCGGGACAGAGGTACCTACGAGCAGTACTTC
NA	few	TRBV6-1	TRBJ1-5	CASSEGQGYSNQPQHF	TGTGCCAGCAGTGAAGGTCAGGGCTATAGCAATCAGCCCCAGCATTTT
TRBD1	NA	TRBV4-2	TRBJ1-2	CASSQAPGQDYGYTF	TGTGCCAGCAGCCAAGCTCCGGGACAGGACTATGGCTACACCTTC
NA	NA	TRBV27	TRBJ1-6	CASSSRQTDNSPLHF	TGTGCCAGCAGTTCGCGACAGACTGATAATTCACCCCTCCACTTT
TRBD2	NA	TRBV7-9	TRBJ2-4	CASSLSGGAGDIQYF	TGTGCCAGCAGCCTGTCGGGGGGGGCCGGAGACATTCAGTACTTC
NA	NA	TRBV4-2	TRBJ2-7	CASSQTGHTSFGEQYF	TGTGCCAGCAGCCAAACCGGGCATACTAGTTTCGGCGAGCAGTACTTC
NA	NA	TRBV7-9	TRBJ1-3	CASSFAAPSSGNTIYF	TGTGCCAGCAGCTTCGCCGCACCGAGCTCTGGAAACACCATATATTTT
TRBD1	NA	TRBV5-6	TRBJ2-1	CARVLDRGLNEQFF	TGTGCCAGGGTTTTAGACAGGGGGCTCAATGAGCAGTTCTTC
TRBD2	NA	TRBV6-5	TRBJ2-2	CASWVGGEWTGELFF	TGTGCCAGCTGGGTGGGAGGGGAGTGGACCGGGGAGCTGTTTTTT
TRBD2	NA	TRBV4-1	TRBJ2-1	CASSQVPAGGTLGYNEQFF	TGCGCCAGCAGCCAAGTCCCAGCGGGGGGCACCCTTGGCTACAATGAGCAGTTCTTC
TRBD2	NA	TRBV19	TRBJ2-5	CASSALAGAQETQYF	TGTGCCAGTAGTGCACTAGCGGGGGCACAAGAGACCCAGTACTTC
TRBD2	NA	TRBV5-1	TRBJ2-1	CASSRVSPSGSNEQFF	TGCGCCAGCAGCCGCGTCTCCCCGAGCGGGAGCAATGAGCAGTTCTTC
NA	few	TRBV11-2	TRBJ2-1	CASSPIRGFYNEQFF	TGTGCCAGCAGCCCGATCAGAGGGTTTTACAATGAGCAGTTCTTC
TRBD1	NA	TRBV28	TRBJ1-5	CASSPPGQRYQPQHF	TGTGCCAGCAGTCCCCCGGGACAGAGATATCAGCCCCAGCATTTT
TRBD1	few	TRBV6-5	TRBJ2-7	CASSYGGQTPYEQYF	TGTGCCAGCAGTTACGGGGGACAGACTCCCTACGAGCAGTACTTC
NA	NA	TRBV7-2	TRBJ2-5	CASSLQETQYF	TGTGCCAGCAGCCTCCAAGAGACCCAGTACTTC
TRBD1	NA	TRBV29-1	TRBJ1-4	CSVNTGGWTEKLFF	TGCAGCGTAAACACAGGGGGCTGGACTGAAAAACTGTTTTTT
TRBD1	few	TRBV28	TRBJ1-1	CASTTTGWRTEAFF	TGTGCCAGCACCACGACAGGGTGGAGGACTGAAGCTTTCTTT
NA	NA	TRBV7-9	TRBJ1-4	CASSGGEGSEKLFF	TGTGCCAGCAGCGGCGGGGAGGGGAGCGAAAAACTGTTTTTT
NA	NA	TRBV28	TRBJ1-5	CASSLGGSRGNQPQHF	TGTGCCAGCAGTTTAGGAGGTTCTCGGGGCAATCAGCCCCAGCATTTT
NA	NA	TRBV5-1	TRBJ2-5	CASSSGLSYQETQYF	TGCGCCAGCAGCTCAGGTCTCTCGTACCAAGAGACCCAGTACTTC